These 29 T cell receptor beta chains were all obtained from the same sample, sequenced in a study of CD8+ T cells in alopecia areata. Following RNA extraction, reverse transcription yielded cDNA that acted as the sequencing template. Method: immunoSEQ multiplex PCR; TCRdb's copy keeps in-frame clones and lacks some. The repertoire has 15,000 to 20,000 clones, approximately 59% of them found once; the top ten carry over 7%. Treatment noted: oral pan-JAK inhibitor, 5-10 mg twice daily. The investigators collected lesional scalp punch biopsies and peripheral blood from alopecia areata patients. The sample was skin, taken at week 4, from a patient treated with tofacitinib. These TCRs come from a human donor with alopecia areata.

This chain links TRBV28 with TRBJ1-2; D is uncertain. The germline V gene encodes CDR1 MDHEN and CDR2 SYDVKM. This CDR3 is built from 16 residues. The germline V and J ends were trimmed by 7 bases and 6 bases, with 24 bases remaining between them. The CDR3 sequence is CASIPWIRTQAHGYTF. DNA for the CDR3: TGTGCCAGCATCCCATGGATAAGGACCCAGGCGCATGGCTACACCTTC.

The J gene is TRBJ2-5, the V gene TRBV25-1, with 8 nucleotides matching TRBD2. The CDR3 spans 15 residues. The trim removed 5 bases at V and 1 base at J, leaving 6 bases unmatched. Per the germline V gene, CDR1 is MGHDK and CDR2 is SYGVNS. The CDR3 DNA follows: TGTGCCAGCAGTTGGTACGGGGGGGGCCAAGAGACCCAGTACTTC. Translation: CASSWYGGGQETQYF.

V is TRBV13 and J is TRBJ1-4; a weak D match, TRBD1 (5 bases). The CDR3 is 16 residues long. Trimming pared 2 bases from V and 10 bases from J, leaving 20 bases between. Germline CDR1 reads PRHDT; CDR2 reads FYEKMQ (reference sequence). The CDR3 reads CASSLTLSSGRGKLFF. The CDR3 DNA reads as TGTGCCAGCAGCTTAACGCTATCCTCGGGGCGAGGAAAACTGTTTTTT.

The table lists this clone with a count of one. This chain links TRBV6-5 with TRBJ1-6; no firm D call. Trimming took 5 bases from V and 10 from J, leaving 9 bases between them. The length of the CDR3 is 12 residues. The germline V gene encodes CDR1 MNHEY and CDR2 SVGAGI. The CDR3 sequence is CASSEVGSPLHF. In DNA form, the CDR3 reads TGTGCCAGCAGTGAAGTCGGCTCACCCCTCCACTTT.

This clone was detected a few times. The gene calls are TRBV7-2 and TRBJ2-6; no firm D call. Per germline, CDR1 SGHTA and CDR2 FQGNSA. The CDR3 totals 15 residues. V was cut by 1 base and J by 1 base, with 5 bases left in between. CDR3 region: CASSLGLSGANVLTF. CDR3 coding DNA: TGTGCCAGCAGCTTAGGTCTTTCTGGGGCCAACGTCCTGACTTTC.

This clone ranks as medium-sized. The chain couples TRBV5-4 to TRBJ2-1, with 8 bases identical to TRBD2. The CDR3 runs 15 residues. CDR1 is SGHNT and CDR2 is YYREEE in the germline V gene (reference sequence). The V gene end was trimmed by 0 bases and the J gene end by 10 bases; junction bases not matched to a gene: 9. The CDR3 region has the DNA TGTGCCAGCAGCTTGGGCTCAGCGGGGGTCGGGGAGCAGTTCTTC. Encoded protein: CASSLGSAGVGEQFF.

V and J are TRBV6-1 and TRBJ2-5; 7 bases agree with TRBD2. CDR1 and CDR2 (germline): MNHNS, SASEGT. The V segment lost 7 bases and the J segment 4 bases; nucleotides outside the gene matches: 0. CDR3 length: 11 residues. For the CDR3, the DNA is TGTGCCAGCACGGGGGGAGAGACCCAGTACTTC. Encoded protein: CASTGGETQYF.

The chain has TRBV12-5 and TRBJ2-5; weak D call: TRBD2 (5 bases). The CDR3 covers 11 residues. V was clipped by 3 bases and J by 7 bases, with 6 bases between them. The germline gives CDR1 LGHNT, CDR2 FRNRAP. The CDR3 region has the DNA TGTGCTAGTGGTTTCGGACTGACCCAGTACTTC. Residues: CASGFGLTQYF.

The chain carries TRBV6-1 and TRBJ1-2; D is possibly TRBD1 (5 bases). The germline V gene encodes CDR1 MNHNS and CDR2 SASEGT. V was clipped by 5 bases and J by 4 bases, with 11 bases between them. The CDR3 is 13 amino acids. The CDR3 protein is CASSRGGSYGYTF. The CDR3 DNA follows: TGTGCCAGCAGTCGGGGGGGAAGCTATGGCTACACCTTC.

This clone was counted a few times. The chain employs TRBV6-5 and TRBJ2-2, with D possibly being TRBD2 (6 bases). The CDR3 runs to 16 residues. Germline CDR1 MNHEY, CDR2 SVGAGI. V was shortened by 0 bases and J by 5 bases, with 13 bases between the two germline ends. The CDR3 sequence: CASSYSSGRRTGELFF. DNA of the CDR3: TGTGCCAGCAGTTACTCCTCGGGGAGGCGGACCGGGGAGCTGTTTTTT.

This clone was counted a few times. The chain has TRBV5-1 and TRBJ2-1; no definite D call. The CDR3 spans 17 residues. The germline V and J ends were trimmed by 0 bases and 0 bases, with 13 bases remaining between them. Germline CDR1 reads SGHRS; CDR2 reads YFSETQ. CDR3 DNA: TGCGCCAGCAGCTTGGAGCAGCTTAGGAGCTCCTACAATGAGCAGTTCTTC. This codes for CASSLEQLRSSYNEQFF.

The J gene is TRBJ2-1, the V gene TRBV5-1; TRBD2 agrees at 8 bases. The CDR3 spans 14 residues. Germline lookup yields CDR1 SGHRS and CDR2 YFSETQ. Losses at the gene ends were 4 bases for V and 2 bases for J; bases not matched to a gene: 2. This CDR3 reads CASSVGGAYNEQFF. As DNA, the CDR3 is TGCGCCAGCAGCGTCGGGGGGGCCTACAATGAGCAGTTCTTC.

This clone has a handful of counts. The gene calls are TRBV29-1 and TRBJ1-1, with D possibly matching TRBD1 (5 bases). Trimming stripped 7 bases from V and 7 bases from J, with 19 bases between. This CDR3 has 13 residues. Germline V gene sequence: CDR1 SQVTM, CDR2 ANQGSEA. The chain's CDR3 is CSGGGTGLGEAFF. DNA of the CDR3: TGCAGCGGCGGGGGTACAGGTCTCGGTGAAGCTTTCTTT.

This clone was recorded once. The chain is built from TRBV7-2 and TRBJ2-5; D is undetermined. Deletions cut 6 bases from V and 3 bases from J, with 11 bases between. This CDR3 spans 13 amino acids. CDR1 is SGHTA, CDR2 FQGNSA, per germline. CDR3 in DNA: TGTGCCAGCAGTCTCCGGGCAGAAGAGACCCAGTACTTC. Protein sequence: CASSLRAEETQYF.

The gene calls are TRBV7-2 and TRBJ2-3; 11 bases line up with TRBD1. The J segment lost 0 bases and the V segment lost 5 bases, leaving 4 bases of the junction unmatched. CDR1 is SGHTA and CDR2 is FQGNSA in the germline V gene. The CDR3 extends over 16 amino acids. Here the CDR3 DNA reads TGTGCCAGCAGCGGTGGGACAGGGGGAAGCACAGATACGCAGTATTTT. Translating it yields CASSGGTGGSTDTQYF.

The rearrangement links TRBV27 to TRBJ1-6; TRBD1 aligns across 9 bases. Germline V gives CDR1 MNHEY, CDR2 SMNVEV (reference sequence). The CDR3 is made up of 17 amino acids. The trim removed 6 bases at V and 3 bases at J, leaving 9 bases unmatched. The CDR3: CASRSTGGFLYNSPLHF. The CDR3 bases are TGTGCCAGCAGATCTACAGGGGGCTTCCTCTATAATTCACCCCTCCACTTT.

This clone was seen a handful of times. V and J are TRBV28 and TRBJ1-1; 7 bases map to TRBD1. The CDR3 runs to 15 residues. The germline V gene encodes CDR1 MDHEN and CDR2 SYDVKM. V was clipped by 6 bases and J by 4 bases; unmatched bases: 11. CDR3 sequence: CASRPSSGGGTEAFF. The CDR3 DNA reads as TGTGCCAGCAGACCCAGTTCAGGGGGGGGCACTGAAGCTTTCTTT.

This clone was counted only a few times. V gene TRBV19 combines with J gene TRBJ2-7; maybe TRBD1 (7 bases). Germline loops: CDR1 LNHDA, CDR2 SQIVND (reference sequence). This CDR3 has 17 amino acids. V was shortened by 2 bases and J by 3 bases, with 20 bases between the two germline ends. The CDR3 is CASSISGQPVGGYEQYF. The CDR3 DNA is TGTGCCAGTAGTATATCGGGACAGCCGGTGGGAGGCTACGAGCAGTACTTC.

This clone was seen more than once but under ten times. CDR3 sequence (DNA): TGCGCCAGCAGCTCGACCCCCACTGAAGCTTTCTTT. Translation: CASSSTPTEAFF. The V call is TRBV5-1, the J call TRBJ1-1; no definite D call. V gave up 3 bases and J gave up 4 bases, with 7 bases separating them. Germline assignment: CDR1 SGHRS and CDR2 YFSETQ. This CDR3 region has 12 residues.

The rearrangement uses TRBV5-1 and TRBJ2-1, with D perhaps TRBD1 (5 bases). This CDR3 has 14 amino acids. Germline V gene lookup returns CDR1 SGHRS and CDR2 YFSETQ. V was cut by 0 bases and J by 4 bases, with 8 bases left in between. The CDR3 DNA reads as TGCGCCAGCAGCTTGGGAGACAGATACAATGAGCAGTTCTTC. Encoded protein: CASSLGDRYNEQFF.

This clone showed up just a few times. The rearrangement uses TRBV6-5 and TRBJ2-3; no clear D gene. CDR1 and CDR2 from the germline V gene are MNHEY and SVGAGI. This CDR3 is built from 15 residues. Trimming shortened V by 0 bases and J by 0 bases, and 7 bases separated the two germline ends. CDR3 in DNA: TGTGCCAGCAGTTACTCGCCACTTAGCACAGATACGCAGTATTTT. Amino acid sequence: CASSYSPLSTDTQYF.

The chain uses TRBV7-8 and TRBJ2-3, with D unresolved. Germline-derived CDR1 and CDR2 are SGHVS and FQNEAQ. CDR3 size: 14 residues. Trimming stripped 1 base from V and 11 bases from J, with 16 bases between. The CDR3 DNA follows: TGTGCCAGCAGCTTAGGTTTTCAAGACGTGAAGCAGTATTTT. This encodes CASSLGFQDVKQYF.

This clone has a handful of counts. The chain combines TRBV5-4 with TRBJ2-1, with D hard to call. V lost 6 bases, J lost 7 bases, and 11 bases lay in between. Germline lookup yields CDR1 SGHNT and CDR2 YYREEE (reference sequence). This CDR3 region has 12 residues. CDR3 loop: CASKLGENEQFF. CDR3 in DNA: TGTGCCAGCAAACTCGGAGAGAATGAGCAGTTCTTC.

Here the CDR3 DNA reads TGTGCCACCAGCAGACTGATGACAGAATTGGACTACGAGCAGTACTTC. Translated: CATSRLMTELDYEQYF. The rearrangement joins TRBV15 to TRBJ2-7, with D maybe TRBD1 (5 bases). The V end was cut by 2 bases, the J end by 3 bases, with 17 bases between. Germline assignment: CDR1 LNHNV and CDR2 YYDKDF (reference sequence). The CDR3 is 16 residues long.

DNA for the CDR3: TGTGCCAGCAGTGAAGAGGGCCGATACTATGGCTACACCTTC. It codes for CASSEEGRYYGYTF. The V gene is TRBV6-5, the J gene TRBJ1-2; D is ambiguous. The CDR3 sequence is 14 residues long. V was cut by 5 bases and J by 3 bases, with 13 bases left in between. Per the germline V gene, CDR1 is MNHEY and CDR2 is SVGAGI.

V gene TRBV13 combines with J gene TRBJ2-1, with a weak D call TRBD2 (5 bases). The CDR3 runs to 18 residues. V lost 4 bases, J lost 4 bases, and 23 bases lay in between. Germline-derived CDR1 and CDR2 are PRHDT and FYEKMQ (reference sequence). DNA for the CDR3: TGTGCCAGCAGCTCCCGCCCGGTATCTGCGGGTTATTACAATGAGCAGTTCTTC. Amino acid sequence: CASSSRPVSAGYYNEQFF.

V usage is TRBV11-2 and J usage is TRBJ2-3, with D unclear. Germline V lookup: CDR1 SGHAT, CDR2 FQNNGV. The CDR3 sequence is 16 residues long. V was clipped by 1 base and J by 3 bases, with 14 bases between them. CDR3 coding DNA: TGTGCCAGCAGCTTAGCGCCAGGATCTGGGACAGATACGCAGTATTTT. Protein product: CASSLAPGSGTDTQYF.

J is TRBJ1-6 and V is TRBV28, with D tentatively TRBD1 (6 bases). Germline CDR1 is MDHEN and CDR2 is SYDVKM. V lost 10 bases to trimming and J lost 5 bases, with 15 bases between them. The CDR3 consists of 14 residues. This chain's CDR3 is CATVKDRHNSPLHF. Written as DNA, the CDR3 is TGTGCCACCGTAAAGGACAGACATAATTCACCCCTCCACTTT.

The V call is TRBV7-9, the J call TRBJ2-3, with 11 positions matching TRBD2. Germline V lookup: CDR1 SEHNR, CDR2 FQNEAQ (reference sequence). This CDR3 contains 16 residues. Losses at the gene ends were 0 bases for V and 4 bases for J; bases not matched to a gene: 3. The CDR3: CASSLAISGGADTQYF. DNA of the CDR3: TGTGCCAGCAGCTTAGCGATTAGCGGGGGGGCAGATACGCAGTATTTT.